This T cell receptor beta chain was sequenced during a study of blood T cells in healthy people across ages. Germline V gives CDR1 SQVTM, CDR2 ANQGSEA. The CDR3 totals 13 residues. Trimming removed 1 base at V and 6 bases at J, with 13 bases between. Study-wide findings and caveats: Fewer expanded clones and more diversity marked long-lived versus aged donors.

This clonotype has a handful of counts. Its matching antigen is unknown. With a J-beta primer mix and a sample-barcoded 5' primer, a second PCR ran about 6 to 11 cycles. Each cDNA was tagged by a template-switch adaptor containing 12 random nucleotides. Sequencing recovered at least 2.5 million CDR3-containing paired-end reads from each sample. TCRdb itself ran the 5' RACE reads through MiXCR, one entry per CDR3 protein. This sample has 1.5 million to 2 million distinct CDR3 sequences; 40% to 55% occur once, and the top ten carry approximately 2.1%. Every participating donor contributed approximately 10 milliliters of peripheral blood through a draw.

The source is a woman aged 40 to 49 in good health. The chain has TRBV29-1 and TRBJ2-7; a possible D gene is TRBD2 (6 bases). Sequencing was carried out using blood. For the CDR3, the DNA is TGCAGCGTTGAAGTGGGGGGTGTGTCCGAGCAGTACTTC. This sequence encodes CSVEVGGVSEQYF.